Described below is a single TCR beta chain sequence and its context. What it binds is not known. This entry comes from a study of molecular identifiers for immune sequencing clone quantification. J lost 2 bases, V lost 1 base, and 11 bases had no gene match. The CDR3 runs to 18 residues. Germline loops: CDR1 MDHEN, CDR2 SYDVKM. Study-level points and caveats: Clones of above 20 RNA copies carried over 99% of effector molecules; in naive cells they carried under 1%.

Bulk libraries came from a prior protocol with listed TCR primers. TCRdb reanalysed the PCR reads using MiXCR and keeps one entry per CDR3 protein. Here the sample spans about 320,000 distinct CDR3 sequences, 24% being singletons. Sorting isolated naive CD8 T cells as CD8+CD4-CCR7+CD45RA+ events. The receptor was derived from a human donor in good health. Some libraries in this study had Jurkat cell RNA spiked in. The rearrangement links TRBV28 to TRBJ2-7; the match to TRBD1 covers 10 bases. Material for sequencing was naive CD8+ T cells from blood, with Jurkat cell RNA spiked in. The subset was: FACS-sorted CD8+CD4-CCR7+CD45RA+ naive T cells. CDR3 amino acids: CASSLSPNRQGATYEQYF. The DNA for the CDR3 is TGTGCCAGCAGTTTATCCCCCAACAGACAGGGGGCGACCTACGAGCAGTACTTC.